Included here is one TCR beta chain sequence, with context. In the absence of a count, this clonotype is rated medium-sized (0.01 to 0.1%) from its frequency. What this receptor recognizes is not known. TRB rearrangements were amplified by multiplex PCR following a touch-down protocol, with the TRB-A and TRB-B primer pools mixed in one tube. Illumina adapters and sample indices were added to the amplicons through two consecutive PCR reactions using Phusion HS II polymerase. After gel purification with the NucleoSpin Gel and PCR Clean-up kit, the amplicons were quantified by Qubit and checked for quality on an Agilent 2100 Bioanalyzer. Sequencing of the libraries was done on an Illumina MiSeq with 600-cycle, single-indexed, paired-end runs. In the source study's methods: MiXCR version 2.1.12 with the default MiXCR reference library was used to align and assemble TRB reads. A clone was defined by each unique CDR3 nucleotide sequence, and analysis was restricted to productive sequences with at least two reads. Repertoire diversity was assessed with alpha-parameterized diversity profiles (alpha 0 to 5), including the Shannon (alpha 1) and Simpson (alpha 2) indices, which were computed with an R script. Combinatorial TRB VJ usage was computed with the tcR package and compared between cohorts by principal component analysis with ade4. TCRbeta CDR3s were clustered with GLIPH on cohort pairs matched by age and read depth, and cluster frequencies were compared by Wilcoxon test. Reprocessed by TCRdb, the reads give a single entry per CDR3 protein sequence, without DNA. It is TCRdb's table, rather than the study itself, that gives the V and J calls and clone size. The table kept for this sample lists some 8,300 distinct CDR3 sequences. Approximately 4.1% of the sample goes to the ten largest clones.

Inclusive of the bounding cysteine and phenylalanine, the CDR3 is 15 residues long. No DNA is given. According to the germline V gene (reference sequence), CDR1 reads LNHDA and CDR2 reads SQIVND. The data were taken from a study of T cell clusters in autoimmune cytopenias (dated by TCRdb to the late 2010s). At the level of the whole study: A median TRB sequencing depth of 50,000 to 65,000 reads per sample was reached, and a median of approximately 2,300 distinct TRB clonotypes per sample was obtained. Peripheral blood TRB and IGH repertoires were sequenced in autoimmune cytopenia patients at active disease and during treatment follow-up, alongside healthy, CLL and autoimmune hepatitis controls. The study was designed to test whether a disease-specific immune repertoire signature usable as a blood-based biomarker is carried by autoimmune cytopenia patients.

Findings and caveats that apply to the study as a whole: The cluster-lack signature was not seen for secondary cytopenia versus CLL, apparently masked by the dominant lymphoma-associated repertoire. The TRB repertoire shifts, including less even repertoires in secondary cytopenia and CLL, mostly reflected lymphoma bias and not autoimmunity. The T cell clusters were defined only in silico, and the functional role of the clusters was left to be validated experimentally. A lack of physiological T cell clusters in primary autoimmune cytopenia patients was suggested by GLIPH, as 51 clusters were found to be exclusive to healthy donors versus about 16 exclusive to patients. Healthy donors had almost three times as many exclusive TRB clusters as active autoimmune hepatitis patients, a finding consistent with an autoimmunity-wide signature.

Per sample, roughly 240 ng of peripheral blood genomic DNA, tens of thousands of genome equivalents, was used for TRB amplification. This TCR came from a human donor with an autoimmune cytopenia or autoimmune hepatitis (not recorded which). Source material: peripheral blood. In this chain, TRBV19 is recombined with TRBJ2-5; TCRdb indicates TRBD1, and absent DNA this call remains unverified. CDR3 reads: CASSIGSGAQETQYF.